Following are 27 T cell receptor beta chains from one sample sequenced in a study of Tregs in tolerant kidney transplant recipients (dated by TCRdb to between 2018 and 2021). Per the publication, the time point label means: 6 months after combined kidney and bone marrow transplant. Related donors were used in the transplants with nonmyeloablative bone marrow transplantation, and mixed chimerism was transient in the human trials. Libraries were constructed by the immunoSEQ multiplex PCR assay. What TCRdb holds here is the immuneACCESS table cut down to in-frame rearrangements. Part of the clones is not present; checked against another copy, under half of the missing clones reflect an unresolved V gene, and the others are unexplained. The sample table holds around 61,000 clones, of which around 87% were seen once. The ten largest clones capture about 3.8% of the sample. Here the sequenced sample was CD4+ T cells from blood (PBMCs), taken 6 months after the transplant. These receptors were obtained from a human patient who received a combined kidney and bone marrow transplant. Post transplant, some T cells may arise from the graft donor.

The V and J genes are TRBV28 and TRBJ1-2, with 9 nucleotides matching TRBD1. Germline values: CDR1 MDHEN, CDR2 SYDVKM. This CDR3 contains 15 residues. J lost 6 bases, V lost 5 bases, and 10 bases had no gene match. The CDR3 loop reads CASSRGDRVYHGYTF. The CDR3 DNA is TGTGCCAGCAGTCGGGGGGACAGGGTTTACCATGGCTACACCTTC.

With respect to this clone: The junction differs from germline at one of its ends, possibly a read error. This chain links TRBV28 with TRBJ1-2; TRBD1 agrees at 10 bases. Germline V lookup: CDR1 MDHEN, CDR2 SYDVKM. The CDR3 covers 12 residues. DNA of the CDR3: TGTGCCAGCAGGTCCCCGACAGGGGGCCACCTCTTC. Amino acids: CASRSPTGGHLF.

This chain uses TRBV4-1 with TRBJ2-1, with D unclear. Between the trimmed V and J ends, which lost 0 bases and 4 bases, there was a span of 7 bases. Germline CDR1 reads MGHRA; CDR2 reads YSYEKL. There are 14 residues in the CDR3. DNA for the CDR3: TGCGCCAGCAGCCAAGACCCCCTTTACAATGAGCAGTTCTTC. This encodes CASSQDPLYNEQFF.

This clone was found once. This CDR3 reads CASGGGANYGYTF. CDR3 nucleotides: TGTGCCAGCGGGGGAGGGGCAAACTATGGCTACACCTTC. V gene TRBV2 combines with J gene TRBJ1-2, with D possibly matching TRBD1 (5 bases). The CDR3 sequence is 13 residues long. Per the germline V gene, CDR1 is SNHLY and CDR2 is FYNNEI. V lost 8 bases and J 2 bases, leaving 12 bases between the germline ends.

This clone turned up a few times. This sequence joins TRBV11-3 and TRBJ2-3; the D gene is possibly TRBD1 (6 bases). The CDR3 has 16 amino acids. Trimming left V 0 bases short and J 0 bases short, with 10 bases between. Germline CDR1 SGHNT, CDR2 YENEEA. In nucleotides, the CDR3 is TGTGCCAGCAGCTTAGACAGGGACACTAGCACAGATACGCAGTATTTT. Its translation: CASSLDRDTSTDTQYF. Using reference TRBV11-3 and TRBJ2-3 for the parts outside the CDR3, the full variable domain is EAGVVQSPRYKIIEKKQPVAFWCNPISGHNTLYWYLQNLGQGPELLIRYENEEAVDDSQLPKDRFSAERLKGVDSTLKIQPAELGDSAVYLCASSLDRDTSTDTQYFGPGTRLTVL.

This clone came up once. The chain is built from TRBV5-4 and TRBJ2-5; tentatively, D is TRBD2 (5 bases). The germline V and J ends were trimmed by 4 bases and 2 bases, with 9 bases remaining between them. The CDR3 covers 13 residues. Germline-derived CDR1 and CDR2 are SGHNT and YYREEE (reference sequence). CDR3 loop: CASSRTGQETQYF. The CDR3 DNA follows: TGTGCCAGCAGCCGAACGGGGCAAGAGACCCAGTACTTC.

The rearrangement joins TRBV28 to TRBJ1-5, with unresolved D. From germline, CDR1 is MDHEN and CDR2 SYDVKM. CDR3 length equals 13 residues. V shed 3 bases and J shed 5 bases, with 8 bases lying between them. As DNA, the CDR3 is TGTGCCAGCAGTTTCAGGAGGGATCAGCCCCAGCATTTT. Translating gives CASSFRRDQPQHF.

The genes are TRBV4-2 and TRBJ2-3; the match to TRBD2 covers 11 bases. The CDR3 contains 17 residues. Trimming took 1 base from V and 2 from J; bases not matched to a gene: 5. The germline V gene has CDR1 LGHNA and CDR2 YNFKEQ. The CDR3 nucleotides read TGTGCCAGCAGCCAAGCGTTTAGCGGGGGGGTCACAGATACGCAGTATTTT. It specifies CASSQAFSGGVTDTQYF.

The V gene is TRBV7-2, the J gene TRBJ2-1; 11 bases match TRBD2. Trimming cost V 0 bases and J 7 bases; bases outside gene matches: 5. The CDR3 totals 16 residues. From germline, CDR1 is SGHTA and CDR2 FQGNSA. In nucleotides, the CDR3 is TGTGCCAGCAGCTTAGCACTAGCGGGAGTTAATAATGAGCAGTTCTTC. This translates into CASSLALAGVNNEQFF. Full variable domain (remainder filled in from reference TRBV7-2 and TRBJ2-1): GAGVSQSPSNKVTEKGKDVELRCDPISGHTALYWYRQSLGQGLEFLIYFQGNSAPDKSGLPSDRFSAERTGGSVSTLTIQRTQQEDSAVYLCASSLALAGVNNEQFFGPGTRLTVL.

The chain carries TRBV15 and TRBJ1-5; a weak D match, TRBD1 (6 bases). In germline, CDR1 is LNHNV, CDR2 YYDKDF (reference sequence). This CDR3 spans 16 amino acids. V lost 4 bases, J lost 8 bases, and 21 bases lay in between. The CDR3 region is CATSIRGRPKGEPQHF. CDR3 nucleotide sequence: TGTGCCACCAGCATTCGCGGCAGACCCAAGGGGGAGCCCCAGCATTTT.

The V and J genes are TRBV5-1 and TRBJ1-5; no reliable D call. Between the trimmed V and J ends, which lost 0 bases and 3 bases, there was a span of 7 bases. The CDR3 runs 14 residues. The germline CDR1 and CDR2 sequences are SGHRS and YFSETQ. The CDR3 coding sequence is TGCGCCAGCAGCTTGGGGCAGAACAATCAGCCCCAGCATTTT. This codes for CASSLGQNNQPQHF.

The sample holds one count of this clone. This chain connects TRBV21-1 to TRBJ1-5. TRBV21-1 is a known pseudogene. The CDR3 totals 15 residues. This CDR3 is CASSTRSGEDEPQHF. DNA for the CDR3: TGTGCCAGCAGCACTAGATCGGGGGAAGACGAGCCCCAGCATTTT.

The chain is built from TRBV23-1 and TRBJ2-7; 9 positions match TRBD1. TRBV23-1 is classed as an ORF, of uncertain function. This CDR3 spans 17 amino acids. V was pared by 1 base and J by 3 bases, with 10 bases of the junction left unmatched. The DNA of the CDR3 is TGCGCCAGCAGTCAATTTTGTTGTCAGGGACAGGGCTACGAGCAGTACTTC. This codes for CASSQFCCQGQGYEQYF.

The J gene is TRBJ2-6, the V gene TRBV15, with 7 nucleotides matching TRBD1. V lost 4 bases, J lost 3 bases, and 9 bases stayed unmatched. Looked up from germline, CDR1 is LNHNV and CDR2 is YYDKDF (reference sequence). This CDR3 has 17 amino acids. CDR3 nucleotide sequence: TGTGCCACCAGCACTGGAGGACAGGTCTTTGGGGCCAACGTCCTGACTTTC. Amino acids: CATSTGGQVFGANVLTF.

The rearrangement links TRBV7-9 to TRBJ2-7; D is uncertain. Germline values: CDR1 SEHNR, CDR2 FQNEAQ (reference sequence). This CDR3 region has 12 residues. Trimming took off 1 base at V and 6 bases at J, with 7 bases between the two ends. The CDR3: CASSLVRSEQYF. CDR3 bases: TGTGCCAGCAGCTTAGTCCGCAGCGAGCAGTACTTC. Supplemented by reference TRBV7-9 and TRBJ2-7, the full variable domain reads DTGVSQNPRHKITKRGQNVTFRCDPISEHNRLYWYRQTLGQGPEFLTYFQNEAQLEKSRLLSDRFSAERPKGSFSTLEIQRTEQGDSAMYLCASSLVRSEQYFGPGTRLTVT.

The chain joins TRBV7-9 to TRBJ2-1, with TRBD2 matching 15 bases. The CDR3 runs 18 residues. From germline, CDR1 is SEHNR and CDR2 FQNEAQ (reference sequence). V shed 5 bases, J shed 0 bases, and the junction held 5 bases outside the gene matches. The CDR3 DNA reads TGTGCCAGCAGCGCTGGGACTAGCGGGGGGAGCTCCTACAATGAGCAGTTCTTC. It translates to CASSAGTSGGSSYNEQFF. The full variable domain, with the rest looked up from reference TRBV7-9 and TRBJ2-1, is DTGVSQNPRHKITKRGQNVTFRCDPISEHNRLYWYRQTLGQGPEFLTYFQNEAQLEKSRLLSDRFSAERPKGSFSTLEIQRTEQGDSAMYLCASSAGTSGGSSYNEQFFGPGTRLTVL.

This clone was detected a few times. The chain is built from TRBV6-5 and TRBJ1-3; D not certain. This CDR3 has 15 residues. Germline loops: CDR1 MNHEY, CDR2 SVGAGI. Trimming took off 6 bases at V and 0 bases at J, with 12 bases between the two ends. CDR3 nucleotide sequence: TGTGCCAGCAGAGCCCCGATTTACTCTGGAAACACCATATATTTT. Its translation is CASRAPIYSGNTIYF.

The V call is TRBV7-3, the J call TRBJ2-1; TRBD2 matches at 8 bases. The J segment lost 0 bases and the V segment lost 2 bases, leaving 18 bases of the junction unmatched. CDR1 SGHTA and CDR2 FQGTGA come from the germline V gene. The CDR3 covers 21 residues. The CDR3 reads CASSLPAQGPQRGYSYNEQFF. The CDR3 DNA follows: TGTGCCAGCAGCTTACCCGCGCAGGGCCCGCAGCGGGGGTACTCCTACAATGAGCAGTTCTTC. Looking up the rest from reference TRBV7-3 and TRBJ2-1 gives the full variable domain: GAGVSQTPSNKVTEKGKYVELRCDPISGHTALYWYRQSLGQGPEFLIYFQGTGAADDSGLPNDRFFAVRPEGSVSTLKIQRTERGDSAVYLCASSLPAQGPQRGYSYNEQFFGPGTRLTVL.

This chain connects TRBV4-3 to TRBJ2-3; D perhaps matches TRBD2 (6 bases). Trimming took 1 base from V and 1 from J, leaving 15 bases between them. The CDR3 is 17 amino acids. The germline gives CDR1 LGHNA, CDR2 YSLEER. CDR3 residues: CASSQATGTWGTDTQYF. In nucleotides, the CDR3 is TGCGCCAGCAGCCAAGCCACCGGGACTTGGGGCACAGATACGCAGTATTTT.

This clone has only one observation. CDR3 protein: CASSLDSLAKNIQYF. CDR3 in DNA: TGTGCCAGCAGCTTAGACTCCTTAGCCAAAAACATTCAGTACTTC. The rearrangement links TRBV11-1 to TRBJ2-4; no reliable D call. V gave up 1 base and J gave up 0 bases, with 7 bases separating them. This CDR3 is 15 amino acids long. Germline CDR1 and CDR2: SGHAT and FQDESV (reference sequence).

V is TRBV6-1 and J is TRBJ2-7, with D perhaps TRBD2 (5 bases). Germline values: CDR1 MNHNS, CDR2 SASEGT. Trimming took 4 bases from V and 5 from J, leaving 18 bases between them. The CDR3 length is 15 residues. In nucleotides, the CDR3 is TGTGCCAGCAGTGCAGTAAATAGCGTGCCGGACGAGCAGTACTTC. Amino acid sequence: CASSAVNSVPDEQYF.

This chain links TRBV5-1 with TRBJ1-1; D not certain. There are 13 residues in the CDR3. Germline-derived CDR1 and CDR2 are SGHRS and YFSETQ. Trimming took 4 bases from V and 1 from J, leaving 8 bases between them. DNA of the CDR3: TGCGCCAGCAGCATCACAGAGAACACTGAAGCTTTCTTT. Its translation is CASSITENTEAFF.

The chain links TRBV30 to TRBJ2-7; TRBD2 matches at 7 bases. The germline V gene encodes CDR1 GTSNPN and CDR2 SVGIG (reference sequence). The CDR3 is 15 amino acids. V dropped 3 bases and J dropped 3; count of bases not matched to a gene: 11. The CDR3 sequence is CAWSGSGVTGYEQYF. The CDR3 coding sequence is TGTGCCTGGAGCGGAAGCGGGGTTACCGGCTACGAGCAGTACTTC. Drawing the rest from reference TRBV30 and TRBJ2-7, the complete variable domain is SQTIHQWPATLVQPVGSPLSLECTVEGTSNPNLYWYRQAAGRGLQLLFYSVGIGQISSEVPQNLSASRPQDRQFILSSKKLLLSDSGFYLCAWSGSGVTGYEQYFGPGTRLTVT.

The chain links TRBV30 to TRBJ2-5; D remains ambiguous. Trimming removed 5 bases at V and 2 bases at J, with 6 bases between. CDR3 length equals 11 residues. Germline V lookup: CDR1 GTSNPN, CDR2 SVGIG (reference sequence). The chain's CDR3 is CAWYSQETQYF. In nucleotides, the CDR3 is TGTGCCTGGTACAGTCAAGAGACCCAGTACTTC.

The chain is built from TRBV5-1 and TRBJ1-4; 8 bases map to TRBD1. In germline, CDR1 is SGHRS, CDR2 YFSETQ. Trimming removed 4 bases from V and 5 bases from J; junction bases left unmatched: 4. This CDR3 region has 14 residues. CDR3 bases: TGCGCCAGCAGCCTACAGGGGGGCAATGAAAAACTGTTTTTT. The encoded protein is CASSLQGGNEKLFF.

The V and J genes are TRBV30 and TRBJ2-5, with D possibly being TRBD1 (5 bases). The tail of the sequence fits TRBJ2-7 better, so the J call may be wrong. Per germline, CDR1 GTSNPN and CDR2 SVGIG (reference sequence). The CDR3 is made up of 15 amino acids. The CDR3: CAWEADSLHSYEQYF. The CDR3 nucleotides read TGTGCCTGGGAAGCCGACAGCCTTCATTCCTACGAGCAGTACTTC.

The count of this clone is one. V gene TRBV4-1 combines with J gene TRBJ2-1; 10 nucleotides match TRBD2. The CDR3 totals 18 residues. Germline lookup yields CDR1 MGHRA and CDR2 YSYEKL. V gave up 1 base and J gave up 2 bases; unmatched junction bases: 8. CDR3 region: CASSQVDLGLAAYNEQFF. CDR3 sequence (DNA): TGCGCCAGCAGCCAAGTCGATTTAGGACTAGCGGCCTACAATGAGCAGTTCTTC.